One and the same sample provided the 17 T cell receptor beta chains below, sequenced in a study of CD4 T cells in relation to SARS-CoV-2 and coronaviruses. The protocol was immunoSEQ multiplex PCR, while the TCRdb copy is restricted to in-frame clones and leaves out a portion. The table lists about 65,000 clones, 75% to 90% of them singletons. CD4+ T cells from unexposed donors were obtained before the COVID-19 pandemic (2011-2018). The source material was memory CD4+ T cells from PBMCs. Receptors originate from a human donor in good health.

In the case of this clone: At one of its ends the junction is not consistent with the germline gene, which may arise from a read error. The chain employs TRBV18 and TRBJ1-5; 7 bases agree with TRBD1. This CDR3 comprises 15 residues. CDR1 is KGHSH, CDR2 LQKENI, per germline. The CDR3, as DNA: TGTGCCAGCTCACCGAACCGACAGGGTAATCAACCCCAGCATTTT. As protein: CASSPNRQGNQPQHF. The complete variable domain, with remaining parts taken from reference TRBV18 and TRBJ1-5, reads NAGVMQNPRHLVRRRGQEARLRCSPMKGHSHVYWYRQLPEEGLKFMVYLQKENIIDESGMPKERFSAEFPKEGPSILRIQQVVRGDSAAYFCASSPNRQGNQPQHFGDGTRLSIL.

Here the CDR3 reads CASRNTRGGETQYF. CDR3 in DNA: TGTGCCAGCAGAAATACACGGGGGGGAGAGACCCAGTACTTC. The chain links TRBV7-2 to TRBJ2-5; TRBD2 matches 8 bases. CDR3 length: 14 amino acids. Per germline, CDR1 SGHTA and CDR2 FQGNSA. V lost 6 bases, J lost 4 bases, and 7 bases stayed unmatched.

J is TRBJ2-2 and V is TRBV28; D gene ambiguous. The CDR3 length is 12 residues. The V end was cut by 4 bases, the J end by 6 bases, with 6 bases between. Germline values: CDR1 MDHEN, CDR2 SYDVKM. The CDR3 protein is CASSSSPGELFF. CDR3 DNA sequence: TGTGCCAGCAGTTCATCCCCCGGGGAGCTGTTTTTT.

V is TRBV10-3 and J is TRBJ1-2, with D perhaps TRBD1 (6 bases). From germline, CDR1 is ENHRY and CDR2 SYGVKD. The CDR3 is 14 amino acids. Trimming removed 3 bases at V and 3 bases at J, with 11 bases between. In DNA form, the CDR3 reads TGTGCCATCAGTGAACAGGGACAACACTATGGCTACACCTTC. Translation gives CAISEQGQHYGYTF.

V gene TRBV3-1 (or the pseudogene TRBV3-2) combines with J gene TRBJ2-3; D possibly corresponds to TRBD1 (6 bases). V lost 5 bases and J 4 bases, leaving 16 bases between the germline ends. The germline CDR1 and CDR2 sequences are LGHDT and YNNKEL (reference sequence). The CDR3 sequence is 15 residues long. CDR3 sequence (DNA): TGTGCCAGCAGCGGGTTGACAGGAACGGCAGATACGCAGTATTTT. It encodes CASSGLTGTADTQYF.

This clone occurred a few times. This chain uses TRBV3-1 (or the pseudogene TRBV3-2) with TRBJ2-3, with a tentative D call TRBD1 (5 bases). This CDR3 comprises 15 residues. Deletions cut 2 bases from V and 0 bases from J, with 9 bases between. Per germline, CDR1 LGHDT and CDR2 YNNKEL (reference sequence). In nucleotides, the CDR3 is TGTGCCAGCAGCCAAAGGGGTACTAGCACAGATACGCAGTATTTT. It codes for CASSQRGTSTDTQYF.

The chain is built from TRBV18 and TRBJ2-5, with D tentatively TRBD2 (6 bases). The germline gives CDR1 KGHSH, CDR2 LQKENI. The CDR3 length is 13 residues. V dropped 2 bases and J dropped 5 bases, with 9 bases sitting between them. CDR3 in DNA: TGTGCCAGCTCACCAGCGGGGAGGGAGACCCAGTACTTC. Protein sequence: CASSPAGRETQYF.

This clone was recorded only once. The gene calls are TRBV18 and TRBJ1-2, with no clear D. Germline lookup yields CDR1 KGHSH and CDR2 LQKENI. The CDR3 consists of 13 residues. Between the trimmed V and J ends, which lost 2 bases and 7 bases, there was a span of 11 bases. The CDR3 DNA follows: TGTGCCAGCTCACCAGGCCCGCTTTTTGGCTACACCTTC. Protein: CASSPGPLFGYTF.

As DNA, the CDR3 is TGTGCCAGCTCACCGACACCTGACGAGCAGTACTTC. Amino acid sequence: CASSPTPDEQYF. The chain couples TRBV18 to TRBJ2-7, with D uncertain. The CDR3 sequence is 12 residues long. The germline V and J ends were trimmed by 3 bases and 5 bases, with 8 bases remaining between them. Per the germline V gene, CDR1 is KGHSH and CDR2 is LQKENI.

This clone has a single count. The genes are TRBV14 and TRBJ2-7; D possibly matches TRBD1 or TRBD2 (5 bases each). Germline CDR1 is SGHDN and CDR2 is FVKESK. With 4 bases removed from V and 0 bases from J, the gap between germline ends came to 13 bases. The CDR3 has 15 amino acids. Written as DNA, the CDR3 is TGTGCCAGCAGCCGCCACTGGGACGGCTCCTACGAGCAGTACTTC. Its translation is CASSRHWDGSYEQYF.

The rearrangement links TRBV28 to TRBJ1-5; D not certain. Germline V lookup: CDR1 MDHEN, CDR2 SYDVKM. This CDR3 is 12 amino acids long. Trimming pared 7 bases from V and 9 bases from J, leaving 13 bases between. Here the CDR3 DNA reads TGTGCCAGCACCCAGAGGGATGGGCCCCAGCATTTT. Encoded protein: CASTQRDGPQHF. Full variable domain (remainder filled in from reference TRBV28 and TRBJ1-5): DVKVTQSSRYLVKRTGEKVFLECVQDMDHENMFWYRQDPGLGLRLIYFSYDVKMKEKGDIPEGYSVSREKKERFSLILESASTNQTSMYLCASTQRDGPQHFGDGTRLSIL.

The rearrangement links TRBV20-1 to TRBJ1-5; no firm D call. The CDR3 length is 11 residues. V was clipped by 1 base and J by 9 bases, with 7 bases between them. The germline CDR1 and CDR2 sequences are DFQATT and SNEGSKA (reference sequence). In DNA form, the CDR3 reads TGCAGTGCTAGAGGGAGTAGGCCCCAGCATTTT. Its translation: CSARGSRPQHF.

The chain links TRBV9 to TRBJ2-7, with TRBD2 matching over 9 bases. Germline V gives CDR1 SGDLS, CDR2 YYNGEE. The CDR3 extends over 14 amino acids. V lost 5 bases, J lost 3 bases, and 6 bases stayed unmatched. CDR3 protein: CASSKGSGSYEQYF. In DNA, the CDR3 is TGTGCCAGCAGTAAGGGTAGCGGGAGCTACGAGCAGTACTTC.

CDR3 protein: CASSPTQGFF. CDR3 in DNA: TGTGCCAGCAGCCCTACACAGGGTTTCTTT. The genes are TRBV7-9 and TRBJ1-1; D is perhaps TRBD1 (6 bases). CDR3 size: 10 residues. Per germline, CDR1 SEHNR and CDR2 FQNEAQ (reference sequence). Trimming shortened V by 5 bases and J by 13 bases, and 11 bases separated the two germline ends.

The rearrangement links TRBV5-1 to TRBJ2-7; perhaps TRBD1 as D (6 bases). V was clipped by 4 bases and J by 6 bases, with 17 bases between them. Germline CDR1 SGHRS, CDR2 YFSETQ. This CDR3 has 14 residues. DNA of the CDR3: TGCGCCAGCAGCCCGGACAGCCTCCCGCTCGAGCAGTACTTC. Translating gives CASSPDSLPLEQYF.

In its sample, this clone was seen once. The chain recombines TRBV5-6 with TRBJ2-2; 12 bases line up with TRBD2. This CDR3 spans 16 amino acids. CDR1 and CDR2 (germline): SGHDT, YYEEEE. V lost 4 bases to trimming and J lost 3 bases; unmatched junction nucleotides: 4. CDR3 sequence (DNA): TGTGCCAGCAGCCTAGCGGGGGGGCCGGACACCGGGGAGCTGTTTTTT. Translating it yields CASSLAGGPDTGELFF.

The chain carries TRBV6-4 and TRBJ2-1; 7 positions agree with TRBD2. V lost 4 bases and J lost 0; bases outside the gene matches: 6. CDR3 length: 16 amino acids. Germline V gene lookup returns CDR1 MRHNA and CDR2 SNTAGT. CDR3 residues: CASSVMGGSSYNEQFF. Here the CDR3 DNA reads TGTGCCAGCAGTGTGATGGGAGGGTCCTCCTACAATGAGCAGTTCTTC.